This T cell receptor (beta chain) was captured by sequencing in a study of cytomegalovirus exposure and HLA in healthy donors. For the study at large: There were some 410 genotyped donors. Of these, about 81% fell in the genetic ancestry cluster associated with self-reported Caucasian donors.

A multiplex PCR was run with 60 Vbeta primers and 13 Jbeta primers. Method: immunoSEQ multiplex PCR; TCRdb's copy keeps in-frame clones and lacks some. The sample lists 100,000 or so clones, 76% occurring once. This clone was counted between two and nine times. Sequenced material: PBMCs. This clonotype was sampled from a man in his forties or fifties in good health and CMV-seronegative.

In DNA, the CDR3 is TGTGCCAGTAGTATCATTTCGACAGGGTCAGAGACCCAGTACTTC. Amino acids: CASSIISTGSETQYF. V gene TRBV19 combines with J gene TRBJ2-5; 7 bases line up with TRBD1. J lost 4 bases, V lost 3 bases, and 8 bases had no gene match. Per germline, CDR1 LNHDA and CDR2 SQIVND (reference sequence). This CDR3 comprises 15 residues.